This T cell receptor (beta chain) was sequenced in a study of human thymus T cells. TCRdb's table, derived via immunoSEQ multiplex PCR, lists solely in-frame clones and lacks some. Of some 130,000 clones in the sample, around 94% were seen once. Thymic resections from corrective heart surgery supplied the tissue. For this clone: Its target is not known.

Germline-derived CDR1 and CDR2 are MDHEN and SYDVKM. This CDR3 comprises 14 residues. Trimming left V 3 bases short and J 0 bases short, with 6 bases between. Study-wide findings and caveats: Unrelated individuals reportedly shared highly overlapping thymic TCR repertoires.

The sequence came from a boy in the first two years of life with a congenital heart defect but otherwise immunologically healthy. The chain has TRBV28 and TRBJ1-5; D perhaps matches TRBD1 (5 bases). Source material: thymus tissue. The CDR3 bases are TGTGCCAGCAGTTTGGGACCTAGCAATCAGCCCCAGCATTTT. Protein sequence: CASSLGPSNQPQHF.